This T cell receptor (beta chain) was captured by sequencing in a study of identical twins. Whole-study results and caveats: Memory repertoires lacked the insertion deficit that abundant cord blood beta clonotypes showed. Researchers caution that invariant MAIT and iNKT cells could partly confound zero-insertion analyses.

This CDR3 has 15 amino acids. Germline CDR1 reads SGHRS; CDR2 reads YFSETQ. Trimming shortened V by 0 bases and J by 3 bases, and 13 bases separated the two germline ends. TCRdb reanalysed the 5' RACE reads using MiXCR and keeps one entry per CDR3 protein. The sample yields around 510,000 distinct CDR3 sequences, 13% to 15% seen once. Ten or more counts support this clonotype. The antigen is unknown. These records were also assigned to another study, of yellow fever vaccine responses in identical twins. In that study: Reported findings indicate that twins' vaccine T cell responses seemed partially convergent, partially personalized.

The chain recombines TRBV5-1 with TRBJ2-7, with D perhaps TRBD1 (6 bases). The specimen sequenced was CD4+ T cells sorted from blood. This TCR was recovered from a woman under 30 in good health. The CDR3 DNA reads TGCGCCAGCAGCTTGGGTGGGACACACGACTACGAGCAGTACTTC. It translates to CASSLGGTHDYEQYF.